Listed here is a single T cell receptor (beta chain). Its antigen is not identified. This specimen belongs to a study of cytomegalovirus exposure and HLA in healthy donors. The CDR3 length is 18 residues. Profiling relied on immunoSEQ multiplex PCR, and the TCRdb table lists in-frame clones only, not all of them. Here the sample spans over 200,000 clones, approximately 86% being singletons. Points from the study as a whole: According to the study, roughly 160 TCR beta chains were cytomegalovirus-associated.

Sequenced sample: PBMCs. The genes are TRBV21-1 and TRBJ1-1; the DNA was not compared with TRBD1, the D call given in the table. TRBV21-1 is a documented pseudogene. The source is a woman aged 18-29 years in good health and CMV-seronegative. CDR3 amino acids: CASSKESRRGLMNTEAFF. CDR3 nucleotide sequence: TGTGCCAGCAGCAAAGAAAGTAGAAGGGGGCTTATGAACACTGAAGCTTTCTTT.